Shown below are 14 T cell receptor beta chains from a single sample sequenced in a study of blood T cell repertoires in COVID-19. The protocol was immunoSEQ multiplex PCR, while the TCRdb copy is restricted to in-frame clones and leaves out a portion. Of under 60,000 clones listed, about 83% are singletons. Sequencing was carried out using peripheral blood. The receptors here all came from a human donor in a cohort sampled during active COVID-19.

The V gene is TRBV11-2, the J gene TRBJ2-7; 8 bases are shared with TRBD2. The CDR3 is 16 residues long. Germline loops: CDR1 SGHAT, CDR2 FQNNGV. V shed 5 bases and J 6 bases; nucleotides not matched to a gene: 15. The CDR3 bases are TGTGCCAGCAGCCCCGTAGCGGGGCTCCCACCTCGCGAGCAGTACTTC. Protein: CASSPVAGLPPREQYF. The whole variable domain, filled in from reference TRBV11-2 and TRBJ2-7, reads EAGVAQSPRYKIIEKRQSVAFWCNPISGHATLYWYQQILGQGPKLLIQFQNNGVVDDSQLPKDRFSAERLKGVDSTLKIQPAKLEDSAVYLCASSPVAGLPPREQYFGPGTRLTVT.

The J gene is TRBJ2-3, the V gene TRBV29-1; D is undetermined. The CDR3 runs 13 residues. Per germline, CDR1 SQVTM and CDR2 ANQGSEA. V was clipped by 3 bases and J by 6 bases, with 13 bases between them. In DNA, the CDR3 is TGCAGCGTTGAGAAGGAGTTGGCGGATACGCAGTATTTT. Protein sequence: CSVEKELADTQYF.

This chain uses TRBV6-1 with TRBJ1-3, with D unclear. In germline, CDR1 is MNHNS, CDR2 SASEGT. The length of the CDR3 is 15 residues. V lost 3 bases and J 4 bases, leaving 13 bases between the germline ends. CDR3 loop: CASSDGFASGNTIYF. The CDR3 DNA is TGTGCCAGCAGTGATGGCTTCGCCTCGGGAAACACCATATATTTT.

Written as DNA, the CDR3 is TGTGCCAGTAGTCGTTTGGGACAGGGATCCCCTGAAGCTTTCTTT. Translating gives CASSRLGQGSPEAFF. This rearrangement joins TRBV19 to TRBJ1-1; 9 nucleotides agree with TRBD1. After removal of 5 bases from V and 6 bases from J, the junction contained 10 bases not matched to a gene. The length of the CDR3 is 15 residues. CDR1 LNHDA and CDR2 SQIVND come from the germline V gene (reference sequence).

This rearrangement joins TRBV2 to TRBJ1-1; TRBD1 might be the D (5 bases). Between the trimmed V and J ends, which lost 6 bases and 1 base, there was a span of 9 bases. The CDR3 runs to 13 residues. Germline V gene data show CDR1 as SNHLY and CDR2 as FYNNEI. The DNA for the CDR3 is TGTGCCAGCAGGTTGACAGAGAACACTGAAGCTTTCTTT. Its protein is CASRLTENTEAFF. The variable domain in full, with the rest retrieved from reference TRBV2 and TRBJ1-1, is EPEVTQTPSHQVTQMGQEVILRCVPISNHLYFYWYRQILGQKVEFLVSFYNNEISEKSEIFDDQFSVERPDGSNFTLKIRSTKLEDSAMYFCASRLTENTEAFFGQGTRLTVV.

This clone was seen at least ten times. The chain uses TRBV6-2 or TRBV6-3 and TRBJ1-5; the match to TRBD1 covers 7 bases. Per the germline V gene, CDR1 is MNHEY and CDR2 is SVGEGT. The CDR3 has 18 residues. J lost 0 bases, V lost 6 bases, and 14 bases had no gene match. CDR3: CASSLLSGQRNSNQPQHF. In nucleotides, the CDR3 is TGTGCCAGCAGCCTTTTGTCGGGACAGAGAAATAGCAATCAGCCCCAGCATTTT.

In its sample, this clone was seen once. The CDR3: CASSRDLNTEAFF. As DNA, the CDR3 is TGTGCCAGCAGCCGGGACTTAAACACTGAAGCTTTCTTT. This chain links TRBV9 with TRBJ1-1; tentatively, D is TRBD1 (5 bases). The CDR3 is made up of 13 amino acids. The V gene lost 4 bases and the J gene lost 2 bases, with 9 bases spanning the gap. The germline V gene encodes CDR1 SGDLS and CDR2 YYNGEE.

The chain recombines TRBV13 with TRBJ1-1; 7 bases agree with TRBD1. This CDR3 contains 16 residues. Germline assignment: CDR1 PRHDT and CDR2 FYEKMQ (reference sequence). V lost 5 bases, J lost 0 bases, and 9 bases stayed unmatched. Here the CDR3 reads CASSRSSDRMNTEAFF. In DNA form, the CDR3 reads TGTGCCAGCAGCCGGTCCTCGGACAGGATGAACACTGAAGCTTTCTTT.

The chain's CDR3 is CASSLDTVGEQFF. The CDR3 nucleotides read TGCGCCAGCAGCTTGGATACAGTGGGTGAGCAGTTCTTC. The chain employs TRBV5-1 and TRBJ2-1; no clear D gene. Trimming removed 0 bases at V and 9 bases at J, with 10 bases between. The CDR3 spans 13 residues. CDR1 and CDR2 from the germline V gene are SGHRS and YFSETQ.

This clone was seen only a few times. CDR3: CASGSGLVIGYTF. CDR3 bases: TGTGCCAGCGGTTCAGGGCTAGTAATTGGCTACACCTTC. The genes are TRBV28 and TRBJ1-2, with D tentatively TRBD1 (5 bases). The germline V and J ends were trimmed by 8 bases and 7 bases, with 17 bases remaining between them. Germline lookup yields CDR1 MDHEN and CDR2 SYDVKM. The CDR3 contains 13 residues.

The chain carries TRBV28 and TRBJ2-7, with 14 bases matching TRBD2. Trimming cost V 8 bases and J 4 bases; bases outside gene matches: 4. The CDR3 is 14 amino acids. Germline CDR1 reads MDHEN; CDR2 reads SYDVKM. The CDR3 DNA sequence: TGTGCCAGCGGTGGGACTAGCGGGAGTTACGAGCAGTACTTC. The encoded protein is CASGGTSGSYEQYF.

The chain is built from TRBV9 and TRBJ1-1; 8 bases are shared with TRBD1. V dropped 3 bases and J dropped 4; count of bases not matched to a gene: 8. The CDR3 consists of 15 residues. Germline loops: CDR1 SGDLS, CDR2 YYNGEE. The CDR3, as DNA: TGTGCCAGCAGCGGGACAGGGTGGGCAGGCACTGAAGCTTTCTTT. This encodes CASSGTGWAGTEAFF.

This clone was counted only a few times. The V and J genes are TRBV12-3 or TRBV12-4 and TRBJ2-2; possible D gene TRBD2, 5 bases. CDR3 size: 11 residues. V lost 11 bases and J 5 bases, leaving 9 bases between the germline ends. CDR3 loop: CAGSRTGELFF. The CDR3 coding sequence is TGTGCCGGGAGTAGAACCGGGGAGCTGTTTTTT.

The genes are TRBV7-9 and TRBJ2-7; TRBD2 is a possible D gene (6 bases). The germline gives CDR1 SEHNR, CDR2 FQNEAQ (reference sequence). The germline V and J ends were trimmed by 3 bases and 0 bases, with 15 bases remaining between them. The CDR3 has 16 amino acids. In nucleotides, the CDR3 is TGTGCCAGCAGCTTTTCCCCGGGACTCAGCTCCTACGAGCAGTACTTC. Its translation: CASSFSPGLSSYEQYF.